The sample holds a few counts of the clone carrying this TCR beta chain. Profiling relied on immunoSEQ multiplex PCR, and the TCRdb table lists in-frame clones only, not all of them. The data hold around 270,000 clones, with around 89% observed a single time. This entry belongs to a study of blood T cell repertoires in COVID-19. Turning to the study itself: Italy, Spain and the United States were the sources of the convalescent and acute COVID-19 samples. Nucleic acid was either cDNA or gDNA, and it came from T cells, B-cell-depleted T cells, or PBMCs.

The CDR3 consists of 14 residues. CDR1 WNHNN and CDR2 SYGVQD come from the germline V gene (reference sequence). Trimming took 4 bases from V and 4 from J; bases not matched to a gene: 5. The chain couples TRBV10-1 to TRBJ2-3, with TRBD2 matching over 7 bases. Sequenced input: peripheral blood. This clonotype originated in a man between 35 and 55 years old with acute or convalescent COVID-19. The CDR3 reads CASSGTRFPDTQYF. The CDR3 bases are TGCGCCAGCAGTGGGACTAGATTTCCAGATACGCAGTATTTT.